The next 17 T cell receptor beta chains were all read from a single sample in a study of T cell clonotyping in hematopoietic cell transplantation. Repertoires were generated with immunoSEQ multiplex PCR, while TCRdb's copy carries only in-frame clones and drops some. The data show about 18,000 clones, with roughly 84% seen just once and roughly 15% held by the top ten. Material for sequencing was peripheral blood mononuclear cells. All receptors come from a man in his 60s in good health. Some clones in this sample may be carry-over from other donors' samples.

The rearrangement links TRBV19 to TRBJ2-5, with 7 nucleotides matching TRBD1. V shed 4 bases, J shed 1 base, and the junction held 0 bases outside the gene matches. From germline, CDR1 is LNHDA and CDR2 SQIVND (reference sequence). The CDR3 runs 13 residues. Written as DNA, the CDR3 is TGTGCCAGTAGTAGGGACAGCCAAGAGACCCAGTACTTC. Translated: CASSRDSQETQYF.

The sample holds a few counts of this clone. The chain combines TRBV30 with TRBJ1-4; 11 nucleotides agree with TRBD1. The CDR3 covers 14 residues. The V gene's germline CDR1 is GTSNPN and CDR2 SVGIG (reference sequence). The ends lost 1 base at V and 7 bases at J; junction bases unmatched: 2. For the CDR3, the DNA is TGTGCCTGGAGTGCGGGGACAGGGGGTGAAAAACTGTTTTTT. Its translation: CAWSAGTGGEKLFF.

This rearrangement joins TRBV25-1 to TRBJ2-1; D is uncertain. V lost 3 bases, J lost 6 bases, and 6 bases lay in between. Germline-derived CDR1 and CDR2 are MGHDK and SYGVNS. This CDR3 is built from 12 residues. CDR3 sequence: CASSDQPNEQFF. In nucleotides, the CDR3 is TGTGCCAGCAGTGACCAGCCCAATGAGCAGTTCTTC.

The chain has TRBV11-3 and TRBJ1-1; unclear D gene. The CDR3 is made up of 15 amino acids. V gave up 5 bases and J gave up 4 bases, with 17 bases separating them. CDR1 and CDR2 (germline): SGHNT, YENEEA. DNA for the CDR3: TGTGCCAGCAGCACCCAACCTACAGCCGGCACTGAAGCTTTCTTT. Encoded protein: CASSTQPTAGTEAFF. The full variable domain, completed using reference TRBV11-3 and TRBJ1-1, is EAGVVQSPRYKIIEKKQPVAFWCNPISGHNTLYWYLQNLGQGPELLIRYENEEAVDDSQLPKDRFSAERLKGVDSTLKIQPAELGDSAVYLCASSTQPTAGTEAFFGQGTRLTVV.

This sequence joins TRBV28 and TRBJ1-1, with a tentative D call TRBD1 (6 bases). There are 14 residues in the CDR3. The V end was cut by 3 bases, the J end by 8 bases, with 16 bases between. Germline V gene sequence: CDR1 MDHEN, CDR2 SYDVKM. CDR3 nucleotide sequence: TGTGCCAGCAGTTTGTCCGGGGGGCGCGGAGAAGCTTTCTTT. Its translation is CASSLSGGRGEAFF.

This rearrangement joins TRBV11-2 to TRBJ2-1; D may correspond to TRBD1 or TRBD2 (5 bases each). With 4 bases removed from V and 4 bases from J, the gap between germline ends came to 14 bases. The CDR3 extends over 15 amino acids. Germline V lookup: CDR1 SGHAT, CDR2 FQNNGV. The CDR3 sequence: CASSSLRDRYNEQFF. CDR3 coding DNA: TGTGCCAGCAGCTCGCTTAGGGACCGATACAATGAGCAGTTCTTC.

The chain employs TRBV2 and TRBJ2-1; maybe TRBD2 (5 bases). This CDR3 has 14 residues. Germline loops: CDR1 SNHLY, CDR2 FYNNEI. Trimming pared 0 bases from V and 8 bases from J, leaving 11 bases between. DNA of the CDR3: TGTGCCAGCAGTGAAGCAGGGAGCCCCGATGAGCAGTTCTTC. Amino acids: CASSEAGSPDEQFF.

The chain has TRBV20-1 and TRBJ1-1; D is undetermined. The CDR3 sequence is 11 residues long. V was clipped by 0 bases and J by 1 base, with 0 bases between them. Germline V lookup: CDR1 DFQATT, CDR2 SNEGSKA (reference sequence). CDR3 region: CSARENTEAFF. The CDR3 nucleotides read TGCAGTGCTAGAGAGAACACTGAAGCTTTCTTT.

The genes are TRBV10-1 and TRBJ1-5; no clear D gene. The ends were cut back, 10 bases at V and 0 bases at J, with 13 bases in the middle. CDR1 is WNHNN, CDR2 SYGVQD, per germline (reference sequence). The CDR3 runs 14 residues. CDR3 region: CATPRRDSNQPQHF. The CDR3 bases are TGCGCCACCCCCCGGCGGGATAGCAATCAGCCCCAGCATTTT.

The chain has TRBV27 and TRBJ1-1; unclear D gene. Between the trimmed V and J ends, which lost 3 bases and 6 bases, there was a span of 8 bases. The CDR3 contains 12 residues. Germline CDR1 reads MNHEY; CDR2 reads SMNVEV (reference sequence). The CDR3 region has the DNA TGTGCCAGCAGTTTCATGGGGTCTGAAGCTTTCTTT. This sequence encodes CASSFMGSEAFF.

The chain joins TRBV6-6 to TRBJ1-2, with 9 bases lining up with TRBD1. The length of the CDR3 is 15 residues. The V gene's germline CDR1 is MNHNY and CDR2 SVGAGI (reference sequence). J was trimmed by 8 bases and V by 2 bases; bases with no gene match: 9. DNA of the CDR3: TGTGCCAGCAGTTACACTCCGGACAGGGGTGGAGGCTACACCTTC. Protein: CASSYTPDRGGGYTF.

The chain joins TRBV10-3 to TRBJ2-3; D is perhaps TRBD1 (6 bases). Per the germline V gene, CDR1 is ENHRY and CDR2 is SYGVKD. The CDR3 consists of 13 residues. V was pared by 7 bases and J by 8 bases, with 16 bases between. In DNA form, the CDR3 reads TGTGCCATCACCCCAATCCTAGGGGGTACGCAGTATTTT. Amino acids: CAITPILGGTQYF.

The rearrangement joins TRBV28 to TRBJ2-5; 10 bases match TRBD1. The CDR3 loop spans 14 amino acids. In germline, CDR1 is MDHEN, CDR2 SYDVKM. V lost 5 bases and J lost 7; bases outside the gene matches: 7. The DNA for the CDR3 is TGTGCCAGCAGTGCGGTGACAGGGGGCTCGACCCAGTACTTC. It codes for CASSAVTGGSTQYF.

The chain recombines TRBV2 with TRBJ2-3; D is possibly TRBD2 (7 bases). This CDR3 spans 14 amino acids. Germline V gene sequence: CDR1 SNHLY, CDR2 FYNNEI. Between the trimmed V and J ends, which lost 6 bases and 4 bases, there was a span of 14 bases. The CDR3 region has the DNA TGTGCCAGCAGAGGGGGGGGAAGAGCAGATACGCAGTATTTT. It codes for CASRGGGRADTQYF.

This chain connects TRBV30 to TRBJ2-5; no firm D call. Germline V CDR1 and CDR2: GTSNPN, SVGIG (reference sequence). The CDR3 consists of 14 residues. V was clipped by 3 bases and J by 0 bases, with 11 bases between them. The CDR3 loop reads CAWRNRANQETQYF. The CDR3 DNA reads as TGTGCCTGGAGAAATCGGGCCAACCAAGAGACCCAGTACTTC.

The chain employs TRBV7-6 and TRBJ2-2; 8 bases match TRBD2. Trimming removed 3 bases from V and 4 bases from J; junction bases left unmatched: 7. The CDR3 totals 16 residues. Per the germline V gene, CDR1 is SGHVS and CDR2 is FNYEAQ. In DNA form, the CDR3 reads TGTGCCAGCAGCTTTAACGCGGGAGGTATCACCGGGGAGCTGTTTTTT. Translated: CASSFNAGGITGELFF. The complete variable domain, with remaining parts taken from reference TRBV7-6 and TRBJ2-2, reads GAGVSQSPRYKVTKRGQDVALRCDPISGHVSLYWYRQALGQGPEFLTYFNYEAQQDKSGLPNDRFSAERPEGSISTLTIQRTEQRDSAMYRCASSFNAGGITGELFFGEGSRLTVL.

This clone has a single count. The V and J genes are TRBV5-1 and TRBJ2-7; D perhaps matches TRBD2 (5 bases). The CDR3 covers 15 residues. Germline V gives CDR1 SGHRS, CDR2 YFSETQ. V lost 2 bases, J lost 5 bases, and 17 bases lay in between. The CDR3 DNA sequence: TGCGCCAGCAGCTTAGGGAATGCGGCGGGTGACGAGCAGTACTTC. Amino acids: CASSLGNAAGDEQYF.